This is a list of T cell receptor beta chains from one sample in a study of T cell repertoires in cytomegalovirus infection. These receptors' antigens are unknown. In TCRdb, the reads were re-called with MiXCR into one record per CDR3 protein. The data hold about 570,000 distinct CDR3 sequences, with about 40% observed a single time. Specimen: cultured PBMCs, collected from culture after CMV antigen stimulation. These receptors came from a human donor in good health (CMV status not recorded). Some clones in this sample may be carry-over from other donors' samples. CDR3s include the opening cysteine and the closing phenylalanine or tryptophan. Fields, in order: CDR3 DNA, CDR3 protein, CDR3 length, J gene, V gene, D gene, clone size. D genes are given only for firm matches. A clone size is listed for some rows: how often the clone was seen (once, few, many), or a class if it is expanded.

cdr3_nt: TGTGCCACCCACGGTAGCGGGGGCACAGATACGCAGTATTTT
cdr3_aa: CATHGSGGTDTQYF
cdr3_length: 14
j_call: TRBJ2-3
v_call: TRBV7-9
d_call: TRBD2
clone_size: NA

cdr3_nt: TGTGCCAGCAGCGCACCTCGGGGGAGCTCCTACAATGAGCAGTTCTTC
cdr3_aa: CASSAPRGSSYNEQFF
cdr3_length: 16
j_call: TRBJ2-1
v_call: TRBV7-2
d_call: NA
clone_size: NA

cdr3_nt: TGTGCCAGCAGTGCAACAGGGGGGTCGGCTGAAGCTTTCTTT
cdr3_aa: CASSATGGSAEAFF
cdr3_length: 14
j_call: TRBJ1-1
v_call: TRBV6-1
d_call: TRBD1
clone_size: few

cdr3_nt: TGTGCCAGCAGCCCCGGGACTAGCGGGGAAGAGACCCAGTACTTC
cdr3_aa: CASSPGTSGEETQYF
cdr3_length: 15
j_call: TRBJ2-5
v_call: TRBV7-4
d_call: TRBD2
clone_size: NA

cdr3_nt: TGTGCCACCAGCAGAGTGAAAGGGCCGGGGGGGACAGATACGCAGTATTTT
cdr3_aa: CATSRVKGPGGTDTQYF
cdr3_length: 17
j_call: TRBJ2-3
v_call: TRBV15
d_call: TRBD2
clone_size: NA

cdr3_nt: TGCGCCAGCAGCCAACGAGTGGTCGCTGGCACAGATACGCAGTATTTT
cdr3_aa: CASSQRVVAGTDTQYF
cdr3_length: 16
j_call: TRBJ2-3
v_call: TRBV4-2
d_call: NA
clone_size: NA

cdr3_nt: TGTGCCAGCAGCTTAACCCCTGCCGGGACCTACGAGCAGTACTTC
cdr3_aa: CASSLTPAGTYEQYF
cdr3_length: 15
j_call: TRBJ2-7
v_call: TRBV7-6
d_call: NA
clone_size: NA

cdr3_nt: TGTGCCAGCAGCTATCATTCAGGGAACACTGAAGCTTTCTTT
cdr3_aa: CASSYHSGNTEAFF
cdr3_length: 14
j_call: TRBJ1-1
v_call: TRBV7-9
d_call: NA
clone_size: NA

cdr3_nt: TGTGCCAGCAGCTTAGGGCCCGAGATCGTTCATCGAGAGACCCAGTACTTC
cdr3_aa: CASSLGPEIVHRETQYF
cdr3_length: 17
j_call: TRBJ2-5
v_call: TRBV7-2
d_call: NA
clone_size: few

cdr3_nt: TGTGCCAGCGGGGATTTACAGGGACAAGAGACCCAGTACTTC
cdr3_aa: CASGDLQGQETQYF
cdr3_length: 14
j_call: TRBJ2-5
v_call: TRBV12-3/TRBV12-4
d_call: NA
clone_size: NA

cdr3_nt: TGTGCCAGCAGCGGATCCGGGACGCAACCCTACGAGCAGTACTTC
cdr3_aa: CASSGSGTQPYEQYF
cdr3_length: 15
j_call: TRBJ2-7
v_call: TRBV7-9
d_call: NA
clone_size: NA

cdr3_nt: TGTGCCAGCACCCTACTAGCGGGAGGGCAGTACGAGCAGTACTTC
cdr3_aa: CASTLLAGGQYEQYF
cdr3_length: 15
j_call: TRBJ2-7
v_call: TRBV7-2
d_call: TRBD2
clone_size: few

cdr3_nt: TGTGCCAGCAGCCAGGCGTCTGGAAACACCATATATTTT
cdr3_aa: CASSQASGNTIYF
cdr3_length: 13
j_call: TRBJ1-3
v_call: TRBV7-9
d_call: NA
clone_size: few

cdr3_nt: TGTGCCAGCGGCGGGAACTATAATTCACCCCTCCACTTT
cdr3_aa: CASGGNYNSPLHF
cdr3_length: 13
j_call: TRBJ1-6
v_call: TRBV7-9
d_call: NA
clone_size: NA

cdr3_nt: TGTGCCAGCAGCTTAGCGGGAGGGTCTCCCTCCTACAATGAGCAGTTCTTC
cdr3_aa: CASSLAGGSPSYNEQFF
cdr3_length: 17
j_call: TRBJ2-1
v_call: TRBV13
d_call: TRBD2
clone_size: NA

cdr3_nt: TGTGCCAGCAGCCTTATTCCCAGGTCCGATGAGCAGTTCTTC
cdr3_aa: CASSLIPRSDEQFF
cdr3_length: 14
j_call: TRBJ2-1
v_call: TRBV7-2
d_call: NA
clone_size: many

cdr3_nt: TGTGCCAGCTTACCGGGACTAGCGGGACCAGGCGTAGATACGCAGTATTTT
cdr3_aa: CASLPGLAGPGVDTQYF
cdr3_length: 17
j_call: TRBJ2-3
v_call: TRBV12-3/TRBV12-4
d_call: TRBD2
clone_size: NA

cdr3_nt: TGTGCCAGCAGCGCGCGGACGACCAGGGACAGGGAAAAAGAGACCCAGTACTTC
cdr3_aa: CASSARTTRDREKETQYF
cdr3_length: 18
j_call: TRBJ2-5
v_call: TRBV7-9
d_call: TRBD1
clone_size: few

cdr3_nt: TGTGCCAGCAGCCCACAGGGCGGAGAGACCCAGTACTTC
cdr3_aa: CASSPQGGETQYF
cdr3_length: 13
j_call: TRBJ2-5
v_call: TRBV12-3/TRBV12-4
d_call: NA
clone_size: NA

cdr3_nt: TGTGCCAGCAGCTTTCTAGCGGGGGGGCTGAGTTCCTACGAGCAGTACTTC
cdr3_aa: CASSFLAGGLSSYEQYF
cdr3_length: 17
j_call: TRBJ2-7
v_call: TRBV7-2
d_call: TRBD2
clone_size: few

cdr3_nt: TGTGCCATCGCGGACTGGACAGGGAGATCCTACGAGCAGTACTTC
cdr3_aa: CAIADWTGRSYEQYF
cdr3_length: 15
j_call: TRBJ2-7
v_call: TRBV10-3
d_call: TRBD1
clone_size: few

cdr3_nt: TGTGCCAGCAGCCCTCAGGCTGAGCCCACCGGGGAGCTGTTTTTT
cdr3_aa: CASSPQAEPTGELFF
cdr3_length: 15
j_call: TRBJ2-2
v_call: TRBV7-2
d_call: NA
clone_size: NA

cdr3_nt: TGCGCCAGCAGCCAAGATCGAGTCGGGGGTAACTCCTACGAGCAGTACTTC
cdr3_aa: CASSQDRVGGNSYEQYF
cdr3_length: 17
j_call: TRBJ2-7
v_call: TRBV4-1
d_call: NA
clone_size: NA

cdr3_nt: TGTGCCAGCAGCTTGGAGGGACTAGCGGGATACTACAATGAGCAGTTCTTC
cdr3_aa: CASSLEGLAGYYNEQFF
cdr3_length: 17
j_call: TRBJ2-1
v_call: TRBV5-5
d_call: TRBD2
clone_size: NA

cdr3_nt: TGTGCCAGCAGTAAAACAATCGGGAGCTGGTACGAGCAGTACTTC
cdr3_aa: CASSKTIGSWYEQYF
cdr3_length: 15
j_call: TRBJ2-7
v_call: TRBV12-3/TRBV12-4
d_call: NA
clone_size: few

cdr3_nt: TGCGCCAGCAGCTTGGAATGGACAGCTAATAATTCACCCCTCCACTTT
cdr3_aa: CASSLEWTANNSPLHF
cdr3_length: 16
j_call: TRBJ1-6
v_call: TRBV5-1
d_call: NA
clone_size: NA